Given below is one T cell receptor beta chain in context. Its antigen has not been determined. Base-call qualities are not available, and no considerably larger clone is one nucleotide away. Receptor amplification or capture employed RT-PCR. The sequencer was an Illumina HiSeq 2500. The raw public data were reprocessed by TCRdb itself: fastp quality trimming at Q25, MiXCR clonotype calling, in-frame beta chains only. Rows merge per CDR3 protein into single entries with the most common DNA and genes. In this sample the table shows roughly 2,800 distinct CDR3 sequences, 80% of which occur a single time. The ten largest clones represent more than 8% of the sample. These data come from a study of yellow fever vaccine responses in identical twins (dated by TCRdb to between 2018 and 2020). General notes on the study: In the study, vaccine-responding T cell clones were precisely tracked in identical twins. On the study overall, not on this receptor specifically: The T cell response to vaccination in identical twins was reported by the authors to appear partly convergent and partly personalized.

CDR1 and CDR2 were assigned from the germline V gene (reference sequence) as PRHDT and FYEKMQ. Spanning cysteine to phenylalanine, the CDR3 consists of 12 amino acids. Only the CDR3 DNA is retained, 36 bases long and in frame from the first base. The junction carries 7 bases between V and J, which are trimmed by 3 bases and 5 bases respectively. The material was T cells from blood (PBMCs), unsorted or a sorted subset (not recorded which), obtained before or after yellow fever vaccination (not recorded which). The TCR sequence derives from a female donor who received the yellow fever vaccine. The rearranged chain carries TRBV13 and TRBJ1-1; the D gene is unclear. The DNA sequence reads TGTGCCAGCAGCTTCGTGGGGACTGAAGCTTTCTTT. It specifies CASSFVGTEAFF.